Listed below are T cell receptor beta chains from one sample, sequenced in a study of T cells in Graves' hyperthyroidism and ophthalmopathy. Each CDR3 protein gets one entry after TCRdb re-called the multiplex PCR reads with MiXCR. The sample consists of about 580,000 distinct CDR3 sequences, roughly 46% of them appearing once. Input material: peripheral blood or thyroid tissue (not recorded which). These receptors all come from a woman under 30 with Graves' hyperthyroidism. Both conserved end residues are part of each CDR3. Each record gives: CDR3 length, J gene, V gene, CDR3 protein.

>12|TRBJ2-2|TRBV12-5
CASGLGQSVVFF
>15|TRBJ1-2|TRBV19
CASARGRQTPYGYTF
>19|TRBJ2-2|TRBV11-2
CASSLVRWRTPSTSGELFF
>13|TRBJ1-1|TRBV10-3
CAISGTGYTEAFF
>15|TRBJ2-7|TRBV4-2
CASSQWSSGGYEQYF
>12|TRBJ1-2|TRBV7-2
CASSRNRGGYTF
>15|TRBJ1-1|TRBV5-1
CASSLTGVLSTEAFF
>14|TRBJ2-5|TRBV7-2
CASSYDRPRETQYF
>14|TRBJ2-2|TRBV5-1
CASSPQSNTGELFF
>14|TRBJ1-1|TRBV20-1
CSARPLTGNTEAFF
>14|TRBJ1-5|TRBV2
CASRGGTGNQPQHF
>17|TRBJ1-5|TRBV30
CAWSNGPAWDSNQPQHF
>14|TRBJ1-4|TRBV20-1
CSARDTVTSEKLFF
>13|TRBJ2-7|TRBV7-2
CATADRGRREQYF
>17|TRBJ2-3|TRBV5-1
CASSWPRWSGSTDTQYF
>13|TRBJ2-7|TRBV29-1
CSVEGTDYNEQCF
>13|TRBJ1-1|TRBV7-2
CASTADRGSEAFF
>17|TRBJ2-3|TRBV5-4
CASTGTSGNGGTDTQYF
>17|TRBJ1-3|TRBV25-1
CASSEYIGEGFGNTIYF
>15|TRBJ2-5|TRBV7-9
CASSQDIQGRQPQYF
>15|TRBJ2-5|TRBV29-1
CSVSGTSGDQETQYF
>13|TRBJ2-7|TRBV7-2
CASSLYRIYEQYF
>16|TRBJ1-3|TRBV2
CASSLLGQNSGNTIYF
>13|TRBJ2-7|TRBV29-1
CSPEVVASYEQYF
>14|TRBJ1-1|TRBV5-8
CASSLGAKNTEAFF
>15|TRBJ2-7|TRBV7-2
CASSTTGTGTYEQYF
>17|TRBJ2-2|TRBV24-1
CATSDWVQPANTGELFF
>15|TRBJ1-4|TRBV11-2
CASSGGQSTNEKLFF